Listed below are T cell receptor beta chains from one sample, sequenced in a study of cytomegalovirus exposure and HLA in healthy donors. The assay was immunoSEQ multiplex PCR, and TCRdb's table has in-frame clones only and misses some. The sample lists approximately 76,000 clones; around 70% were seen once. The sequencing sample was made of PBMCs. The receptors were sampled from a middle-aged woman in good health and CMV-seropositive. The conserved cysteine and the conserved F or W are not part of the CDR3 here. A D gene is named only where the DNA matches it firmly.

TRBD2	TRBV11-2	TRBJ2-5	ASSLQRGPGGETQY
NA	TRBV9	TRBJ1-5	ASSVDQGDQPQH
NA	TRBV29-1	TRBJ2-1	SVPHIRRGNEQF
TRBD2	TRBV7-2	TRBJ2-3	ASSPWTSGLSTDTQY
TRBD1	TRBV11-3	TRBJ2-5	ASSLGTGGEETQY
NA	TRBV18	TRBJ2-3	ASSPIISTDTQY
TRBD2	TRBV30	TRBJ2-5	AWSLAGGETQY
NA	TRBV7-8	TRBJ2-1	ASSFLNSINEQF
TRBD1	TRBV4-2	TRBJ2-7	ASSQGGQGGLSYEQY
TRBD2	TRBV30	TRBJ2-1	AWSHSGTSGGAKQF
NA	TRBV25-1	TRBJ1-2	ASSTGPNYGYT
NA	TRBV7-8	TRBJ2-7	ASSVGGGPYEQY
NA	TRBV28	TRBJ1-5	ASRHPRGSNQPQH
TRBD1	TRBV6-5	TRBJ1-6	ASSSRTGSPLH
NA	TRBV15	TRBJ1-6	ATSKERQDGYSPLH
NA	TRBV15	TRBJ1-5	ATSRAKQGPQPQH
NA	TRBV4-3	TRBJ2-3	ASSQDRLTGWQY
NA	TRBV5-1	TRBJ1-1	ASSLASEQGNKAF
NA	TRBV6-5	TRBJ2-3	ASSAQGGGTDTQY